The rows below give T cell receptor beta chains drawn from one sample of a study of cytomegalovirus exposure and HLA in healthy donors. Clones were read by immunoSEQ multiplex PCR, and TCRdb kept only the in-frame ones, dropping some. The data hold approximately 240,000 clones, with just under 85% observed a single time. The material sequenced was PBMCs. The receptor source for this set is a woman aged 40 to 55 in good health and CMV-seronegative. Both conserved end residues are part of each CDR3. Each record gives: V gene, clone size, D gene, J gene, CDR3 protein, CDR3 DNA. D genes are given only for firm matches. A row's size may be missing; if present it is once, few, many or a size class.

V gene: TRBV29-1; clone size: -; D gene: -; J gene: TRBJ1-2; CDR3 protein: CSVERGGVGYTF; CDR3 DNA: TGCAGCGTTGAGAGGGGAGGCGTTGGCTACACCTTC
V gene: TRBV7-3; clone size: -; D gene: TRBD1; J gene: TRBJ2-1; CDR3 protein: CASSSTGDNEQFF; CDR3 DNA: TGTGCCAGCAGCTCGACAGGGGACAATGAGCAGTTCTTC
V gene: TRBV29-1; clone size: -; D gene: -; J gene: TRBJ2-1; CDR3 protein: CSAGVKDVQFF; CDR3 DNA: TGCAGCGCGGGGGTTAAAGACGTTCAGTTCTTC
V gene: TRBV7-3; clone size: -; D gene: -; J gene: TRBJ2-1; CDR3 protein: CASSLLASYNEQFF; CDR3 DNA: TGTGCCAGCAGCTTATTGGCCTCCTACAATGAGCAGTTCTTC
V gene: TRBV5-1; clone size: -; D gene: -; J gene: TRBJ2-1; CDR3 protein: CASCLHAGAIYNEQFF; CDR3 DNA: TGCGCCAGCTGCCTTCATGCGGGGGCCATTTACAATGAGCAGTTCTTC
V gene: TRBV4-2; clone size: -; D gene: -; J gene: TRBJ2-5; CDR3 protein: CASSPSGVSQETQYF; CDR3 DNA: TGTGCCAGCAGCCCATCGGGAGTTTCCCAAGAGACCCAGTACTTC
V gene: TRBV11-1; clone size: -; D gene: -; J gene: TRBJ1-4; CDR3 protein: CASRGTRGRTNEKLFF; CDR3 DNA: TGTGCCAGCAGGGGGACGCGCGGGAGAACTAATGAAAAACTGTTTTTT
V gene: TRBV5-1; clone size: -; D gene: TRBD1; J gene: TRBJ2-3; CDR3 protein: CASSPDRVEDTQYF; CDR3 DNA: TGCGCCAGCAGCCCGGACAGGGTTGAGGATACGCAGTATTTT
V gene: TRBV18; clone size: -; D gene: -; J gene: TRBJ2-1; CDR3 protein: CASSQGVSSYNEQFF; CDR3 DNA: TGTGCCAGCTCACAGGGAGTTAGCTCCTACAATGAGCAGTTCTTC
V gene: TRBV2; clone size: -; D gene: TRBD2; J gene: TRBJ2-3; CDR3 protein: CASRRLAGIDTQYF; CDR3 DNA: TGTGCCAGCAGAAGACTAGCGGGGATAGATACGCAGTATTTT
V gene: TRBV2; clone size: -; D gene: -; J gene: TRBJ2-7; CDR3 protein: CASSEMQGSSYEQYF; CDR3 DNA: TGTGCCAGCAGTGAAATGCAGGGTTCGTCCTACGAGCAGTACTTC
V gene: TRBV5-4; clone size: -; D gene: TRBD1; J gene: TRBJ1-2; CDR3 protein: CASSLPGRGPGYTF; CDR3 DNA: TGTGCCAGCAGCTTGCCTGGCAGGGGGCCAGGCTACACCTTC
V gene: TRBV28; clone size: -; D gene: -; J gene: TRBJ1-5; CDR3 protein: CASSLRQPQHF; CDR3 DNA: TGTGCCAGCAGTTTACGTCAGCCCCAGCATTTT
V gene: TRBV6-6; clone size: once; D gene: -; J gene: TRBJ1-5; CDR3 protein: CASSYSDISQPQHF; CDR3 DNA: TGTGCCAGCAGTTACTCGGACATTTCTCAGCCCCAGCATTTT
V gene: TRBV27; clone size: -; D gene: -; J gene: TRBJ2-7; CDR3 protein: CASSLLFNSYEQYF; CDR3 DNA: TGTGCCAGCAGTTTATTGTTCAACTCCTACGAGCAGTACTTC
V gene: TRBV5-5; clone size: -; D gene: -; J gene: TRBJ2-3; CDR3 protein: CASNSFSFTTDTQYF; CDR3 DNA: TGTGCCAGCAATTCGTTCAGTTTCACCACAGATACGCAGTATTTT
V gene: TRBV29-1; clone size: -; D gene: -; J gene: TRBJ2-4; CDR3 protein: CSVEVGGRAKNIQYF; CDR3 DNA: TGCAGCGTTGAAGTAGGAGGGCGAGCCAAAAACATTCAGTACTTC
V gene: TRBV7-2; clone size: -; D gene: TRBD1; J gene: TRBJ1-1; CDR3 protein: CASSLDRGLGTEAFF; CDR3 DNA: TGTGCCAGCAGCCTAGACAGGGGGCTTGGCACTGAAGCTTTCTTT
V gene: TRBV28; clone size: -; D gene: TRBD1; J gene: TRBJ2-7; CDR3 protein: CASSFGTGRLYEQYF; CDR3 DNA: TGTGCCAGCAGTTTCGGGACAGGTCGACTCTACGAGCAGTACTTC
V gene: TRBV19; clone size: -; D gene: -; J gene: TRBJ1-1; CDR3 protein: CASSISGGSGQLFGSTEAFF; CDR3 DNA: TGTGCCAGTAGTATATCAGGTGGGTCAGGGCAGCTGTTCGGGAGCACTGAAGCTTTCTTT
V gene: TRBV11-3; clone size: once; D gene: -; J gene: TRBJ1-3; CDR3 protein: CASSFGGRSGNTIYF; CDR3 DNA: TGTGCCAGCAGCTTCGGGGGACGCTCTGGAAACACCATATATTTT
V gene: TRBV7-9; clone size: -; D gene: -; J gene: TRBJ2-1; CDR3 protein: CASSPSTTGQFHNEQFF; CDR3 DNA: TGTGCCAGCAGCCCGTCGACGACAGGCCAGTTCCACAATGAGCAGTTCTTC
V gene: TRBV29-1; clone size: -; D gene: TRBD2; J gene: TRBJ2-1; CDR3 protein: CSVQGSGTSGGARRDEQFF; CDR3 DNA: TGCAGCGTCCAGGGATCCGGGACTAGCGGGGGGGCCAGGAGGGATGAGCAGTTCTTC
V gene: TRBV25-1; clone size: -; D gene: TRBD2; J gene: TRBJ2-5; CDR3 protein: CASSATLTSGGQETQYF; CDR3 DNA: TGTGCCAGCAGTGCGACTCTAACTAGCGGGGGCCAAGAGACCCAGTACTTC
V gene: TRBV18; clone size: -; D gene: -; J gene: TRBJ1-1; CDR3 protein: CASSPIGLSDPSTEAFF; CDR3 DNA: TGTGCCAGCTCACCTATTGGACTTTCGGACCCGTCGACTGAAGCTTTCTTT
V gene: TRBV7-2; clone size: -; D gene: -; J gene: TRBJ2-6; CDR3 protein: CASSLLAWSGANVLTF; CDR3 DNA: TGTGCCAGCAGCTTATTAGCGTGGTCTGGGGCCAACGTCCTGACTTTC
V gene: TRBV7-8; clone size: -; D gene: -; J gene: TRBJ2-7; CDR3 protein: CASSLVRTDHEQYF; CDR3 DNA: TGTGCCAGCAGCTTAGTTAGGACAGACCACGAGCAGTACTTC
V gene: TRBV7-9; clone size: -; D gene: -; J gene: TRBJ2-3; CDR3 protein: CASTELGTGTDTQYF; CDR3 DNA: TGTGCCAGCACTGAACTGGGCACAGGCACAGATACGCAGTATTTT
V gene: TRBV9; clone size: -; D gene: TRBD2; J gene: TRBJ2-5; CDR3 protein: CASSPRLAGGETQYF; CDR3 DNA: TGTGCCAGCAGCCCACGACTAGCGGGGGGAGAGACCCAGTACTTC
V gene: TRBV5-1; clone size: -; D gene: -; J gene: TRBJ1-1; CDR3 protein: CASSLARGNTEAFF; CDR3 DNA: TGCGCCAGCAGCTTGGCCAGGGGGAACACTGAAGCTTTCTTT
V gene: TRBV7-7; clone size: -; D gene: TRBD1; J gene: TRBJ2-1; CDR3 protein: CASSRDRDNEQFF; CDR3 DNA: TGTGCTAGCAGCCGGGACAGGGACAATGAGCAGTTCTTC
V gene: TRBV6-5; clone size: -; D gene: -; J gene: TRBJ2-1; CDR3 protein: CASSSGYNEQFF; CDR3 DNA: TGTGCCAGCAGTAGCGGATACAATGAGCAGTTCTTC
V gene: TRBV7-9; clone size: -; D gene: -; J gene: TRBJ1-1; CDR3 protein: CATTGSGTEAFF; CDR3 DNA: TGTGCCACCACCGGGTCTGGCACTGAAGCTTTCTTT
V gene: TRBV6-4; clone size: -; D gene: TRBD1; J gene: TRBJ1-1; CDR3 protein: CASRGTGENTEAFF; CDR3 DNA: TGTGCCAGCAGAGGTACAGGGGAGAACACTGAAGCTTTCTTT
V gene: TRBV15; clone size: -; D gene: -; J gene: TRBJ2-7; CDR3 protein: CATSRGGTLHEQYF; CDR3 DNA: TGTGCCACCAGCAGAGGAGGGACATTACACGAGCAGTACTTC
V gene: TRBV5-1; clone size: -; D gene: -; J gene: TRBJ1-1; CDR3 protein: CASSPGGAGTEAFF; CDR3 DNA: TGCGCCAGCAGCCCTGGGGGGGCGGGCACTGAAGCTTTCTTT
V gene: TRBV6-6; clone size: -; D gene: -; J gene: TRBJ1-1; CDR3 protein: CASSLAGENTEAFF; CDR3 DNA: TGTGCCAGCAGCTTAGCGGGGGAGAACACTGAAGCTTTCTTT
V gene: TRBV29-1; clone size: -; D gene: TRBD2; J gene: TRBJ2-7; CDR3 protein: CSVEGRLAGGYEQYF; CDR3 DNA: TGCAGCGTTGAAGGGCGACTAGCGGGGGGCTACGAGCAGTACTTC
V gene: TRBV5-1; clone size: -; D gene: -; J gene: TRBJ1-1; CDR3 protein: CASSLAGTGWGDGTEAFF; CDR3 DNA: TGCGCCAGCAGCTTGGCCGGAACAGGCTGGGGGGACGGCACTGAAGCTTTCTTT
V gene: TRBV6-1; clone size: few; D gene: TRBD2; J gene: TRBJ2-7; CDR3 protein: CAIRQSGGHPDEQYF; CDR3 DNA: TGTGCCATTAGACAAAGCGGGGGGCATCCCGACGAGCAGTACTTC
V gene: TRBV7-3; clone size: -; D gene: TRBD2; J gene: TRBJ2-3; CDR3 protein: CASSLIRGGRDTQYF; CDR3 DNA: TGTGCCAGCAGCTTAATTCGGGGGGGCCGCGATACGCAGTATTTT
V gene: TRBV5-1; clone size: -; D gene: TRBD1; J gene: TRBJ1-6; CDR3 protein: CASSLQGDRNHSPLHF; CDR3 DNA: TGCGCCAGCAGCTTGCAGGGGGACAGGAATCATTCACCCCTCCACTTT
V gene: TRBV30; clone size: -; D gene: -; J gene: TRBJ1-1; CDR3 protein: CASRLVEVAFF; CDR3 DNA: TGTGCCTCTCGCCTAGTAGAAGTAGCTTTCTTT
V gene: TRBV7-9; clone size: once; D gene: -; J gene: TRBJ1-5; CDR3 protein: CASSLGAGDQPQHF; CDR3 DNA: TGTGCCAGCAGCTTAGGTGCAGGGGATCAGCCCCAGCATTTT
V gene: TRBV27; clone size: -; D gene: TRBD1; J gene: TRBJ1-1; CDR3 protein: CASSSRQGRSDTEAFF; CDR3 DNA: TGTGCCAGCAGTTCCCGACAGGGTCGGTCGGACACTGAAGCTTTCTTT
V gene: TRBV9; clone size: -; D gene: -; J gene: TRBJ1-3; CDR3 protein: CASSAERSGNTIYF; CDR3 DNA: TGTGCCAGCAGCGCCGAGCGCTCTGGAAACACCATATATTTT
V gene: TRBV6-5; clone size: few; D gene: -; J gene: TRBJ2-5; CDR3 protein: CASSYLETQYF; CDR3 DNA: TGTGCCAGCAGTTACCTGGAGACCCAGTACTTC
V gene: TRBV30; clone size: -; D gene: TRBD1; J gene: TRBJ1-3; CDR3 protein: CAWSGDRVPSGNTIYF; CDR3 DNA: TGTGCCTGGAGTGGGGACAGGGTCCCCTCTGGAAACACCATATATTTT
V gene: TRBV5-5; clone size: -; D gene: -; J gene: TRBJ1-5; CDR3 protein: CASSPLNGGPQHF; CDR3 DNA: TGTGCCAGCAGTCCCCTAAACGGAGGGCCCCAGCATTTT
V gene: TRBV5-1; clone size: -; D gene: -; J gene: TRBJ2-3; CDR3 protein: CASSLDRVGSTDTQYF; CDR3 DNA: TGCGCCAGCAGCTTGGACAGGGTAGGGAGTACAGATACGCAGTATTTT
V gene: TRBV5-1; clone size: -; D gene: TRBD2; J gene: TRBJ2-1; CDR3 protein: CASSGGLVVEQFF; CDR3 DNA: TGCGCCAGCAGCGGGGGACTAGTTGTTGAGCAGTTCTTC
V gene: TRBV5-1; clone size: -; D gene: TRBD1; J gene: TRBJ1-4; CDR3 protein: CASSLARDRNEKLFF; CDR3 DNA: TGCGCCAGCAGCTTGGCCCGGGACAGAAATGAAAAACTGTTTTTT
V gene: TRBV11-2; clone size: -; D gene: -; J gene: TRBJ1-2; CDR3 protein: CASSSGGLNYGYTF; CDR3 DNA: TGTGCCAGCAGCTCAGGTGGCTTGAACTATGGCTACACCTTC
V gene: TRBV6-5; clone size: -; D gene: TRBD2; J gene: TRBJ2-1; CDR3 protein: CASSKRGSSYNEQFF; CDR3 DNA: TGTGCCAGCTCCAAGCGGGGGAGCTCCTACAATGAGCAGTTCTTC